One TCR beta chain is described in this entry. This sample was taken from a study of blood T cell repertoires in COVID-19. On the study more broadly: The United States, Italy and Spain were the sources of the acute and convalescent COVID-19 samples. From T cells, B-cell-depleted T cells, or PBMCs came the material, which was cDNA or gDNA.

Deletions cut 9 bases from V and 1 base from J, with 12 bases between. Per germline, CDR1 SNHLY and CDR2 FYNNEI. The CDR3 is made up of 13 amino acids. Per the original methods: For nucleated cells, counts were estimated from reference gene primer amplification. Assay: immunoSEQ multiplex PCR; the TCRdb copy retains only in-frame clones and omits some. The D gene and trimming were derived from the DNA, and the V and J assignments and clone size from that table. Of about 90,000 clones in the sample, 85% to 95% are singletons; the top ten hold approximately 6.3%. This clonotype was obtained from a woman aged 60-75 years with active COVID-19. J is TRBJ1-1 and V is TRBV2; D perhaps matches TRBD1 (6 bases). Input material: peripheral blood. CDR3 nucleotide sequence: TGTGCCAGTAAACAGGACAGGAACACTGAAGCTTTCTTT. Its protein is CASKQDRNTEAFF. The entire variable domain, with the rest obtained from reference TRBV2 and TRBJ1-1, is as follows: EPEVTQTPSHQVTQMGQEVILRCVPISNHLYFYWYRQILGQKVEFLVSFYNNEISEKSEIFDDQFSVERPDGSNFTLKIRSTKLEDSAMYFCASKQDRNTEAFFGQGTRLTVV.